The 31 T cell receptor beta chains below all came from one sample that was sequenced in a study of cytomegalovirus exposure and HLA in healthy donors. PCR primers comprised 60 Vbeta and 13 Jbeta primers. Clones were read by immunoSEQ multiplex PCR, and TCRdb kept only the in-frame ones, dropping some. Of about 190,000 clones listed, approximately 82% are singletons. Sequencing was carried out using PBMCs. These receptors were collected from a woman aged 25 to 39 in good health and CMV-seronegative.

The chain joins TRBV5-1 to TRBJ1-6; TRBD1 might be the D (6 bases). This CDR3 contains 17 residues. The germline gives CDR1 SGHRS, CDR2 YFSETQ. V lost 0 bases and J lost 0, with 10 bases in between. Written as DNA, the CDR3 is TGCGCCAGCAGCTTGGACAGGGAGAGCTCCTATAATTCACCCCTCCACTTT. Protein: CASSLDRESSYNSPLHF. The whole variable domain, remainder taken from reference TRBV5-1 and TRBJ1-6, is KAGVTQTPRYLIKTRGQQVTLSCSPISGHRSVSWYQQTPGQGLQFLFEYFSETQRNKGNFPGRFSGRQFSNSRSEMNVSTLELGDSALYLCASSLDRESSYNSPLHFGNGTRLTVT.

This chain links TRBV4-3 with TRBJ2-7; D possibly corresponds to TRBD2 (5 bases). CDR1 is LGHNA and CDR2 is YSLEER in the germline V gene. Deletions cut 0 bases from V and 4 bases from J, with 10 bases between. The CDR3 loop spans 14 amino acids. CDR3 DNA: TGCGCCAGCAGCCAAGATATCGGACTTTACGAGCAGTACTTC. It translates to CASSQDIGLYEQYF.

The chain has TRBV28 and TRBJ1-5; 7 bases agree with TRBD1. The CDR3 totals 16 residues. V gave up 5 bases and J gave up 6 bases; unmatched junction bases: 13. CDR1 MDHEN and CDR2 SYDVKM come from the germline V gene. The CDR3 DNA is TGTGCCAGCAGTCCGCTCCAGGGGGAACGGAGTCAGCCCCAGCATTTT. Its protein product is CASSPLQGERSQPQHF.

The chain couples TRBV11-2 to TRBJ2-3; the D gene is possibly TRBD2 (6 bases). CDR1 is SGHAT and CDR2 is FQNNGV in the germline V gene. CDR3 size: 14 residues. The germline V and J ends were trimmed by 6 bases and 4 bases, with 14 bases remaining between them. In DNA form, the CDR3 reads TGTGCCAGCAGGGGGGACTCGGTGGCAGATACGCAGTATTTT. Protein product: CASRGDSVADTQYF. Full variable domain (outside the CDR3, taken from reference TRBV11-2 and TRBJ2-3): EAGVAQSPRYKIIEKRQSVAFWCNPISGHATLYWYQQILGQGPKLLIQFQNNGVVDDSQLPKDRFSAERLKGVDSTLKIQPAKLEDSAVYLCASRGDSVADTQYFGPGTRLTVL.

V and J are TRBV5-1 and TRBJ1-3, with 12 bases matching TRBD1. V lost 5 bases, J lost 1 base, and 7 bases stayed unmatched. CDR1 and CDR2 from the germline V gene are SGHRS and YFSETQ. CDR3 length: 17 residues. The CDR3 sequence: CASSLGTGGFSGNTIYF. In nucleotides, the CDR3 is TGCGCCAGCAGTCTAGGGACAGGGGGCTTTTCTGGAAACACCATATATTTT.

This chain joins TRBV29-1 and TRBJ1-2, with D possibly matching TRBD1 (6 bases). In germline, CDR1 is SQVTM, CDR2 ANQGSEA. Trimming took off 4 bases at V and 0 bases at J, with 12 bases between the two ends. The CDR3 has 14 residues. The CDR3 DNA reads TGCAGCGTTGTAAAGGGGGGGACTAACTATGGCTACACCTTC. Translating gives CSVVKGGTNYGYTF.

This sequence joins TRBV2 and TRBJ1-5; D is possibly TRBD1 (5 bases). Germline CDR1 and CDR2: SNHLY and FYNNEI. V lost 7 bases and J lost 1, with 8 bases in between. The CDR3 spans 13 residues. The CDR3 protein is CASKDTSNQPQHF. Here the CDR3 DNA reads TGTGCCAGCAAGGACACGAGCAATCAGCCCCAGCATTTT.

The rearrangement joins TRBV18 to TRBJ1-2; no reliable D call. The ends were cut back, 6 bases at V and 3 bases at J, with 11 bases in the middle. CDR1 and CDR2 (germline): KGHSH, LQKENI. CDR3 size: 13 residues. Written as DNA, the CDR3 is TGTGCCAGCTCGGGAGGAGGTGACTATGGCTACACCTTC. Translating it yields CASSGGGDYGYTF.

The chain joins TRBV28 to TRBJ1-5; 7 nucleotides match TRBD1. V gave up 6 bases and J gave up 4 bases; unmatched junction bases: 9. There are 15 residues in the CDR3. Germline lookup yields CDR1 MDHEN and CDR2 SYDVKM. The CDR3 is CASRISDRRNQPQHF. In DNA, the CDR3 is TGTGCCAGCAGGATCTCGGACAGGCGAAATCAGCCCCAGCATTTT. The variable domain in full, completed from reference TRBV28 and TRBJ1-5, reads DVKVTQSSRYLVKRTGEKVFLECVQDMDHENMFWYRQDPGLGLRLIYFSYDVKMKEKGDIPEGYSVSREKKERFSLILESASTNQTSMYLCASRISDRRNQPQHFGDGTRLSIL.

V gene TRBV6-5 combines with J gene TRBJ2-7; possibly TRBD1 for D (8 bases). Trimming took off 4 bases at V and 4 bases at J, with 14 bases between the two ends. CDR1 MNHEY and CDR2 SVGAGI come from the germline V gene. This CDR3 has 14 amino acids. In nucleotides, the CDR3 is TGTGCCAGCAGTTCAACAGGGGGGGGTTACGAGCAGTACTTC. As protein: CASSSTGGGYEQYF.

This chain uses TRBV6-6 with TRBJ1-1, with D perhaps TRBD1 (5 bases). From germline, CDR1 is MNHNY and CDR2 SVGAGI (reference sequence). The CDR3 totals 16 residues. V was cut by 5 bases and J by 1 base, with 17 bases left in between. The CDR3 loop reads CASSTGREGKNTEAFF. CDR3 DNA sequence: TGTGCCAGCAGTACGGGCAGGGAGGGAAAGAACACTGAAGCTTTCTTT.

The rearrangement links TRBV5-6 to TRBJ1-1, with D perhaps matching TRBD1 (5 bases). V was cut by 3 bases and J by 5 bases, with 14 bases left in between. The CDR3 spans 14 residues. Germline V gives CDR1 SGHDT, CDR2 YYEEEE. CDR3 bases: TGTGCCAGCAGCTCCCCCGGGACTGGTACTGAAGCTTTCTTT. Its protein product is CASSSPGTGTEAFF.

V usage is TRBV6-5 and J usage is TRBJ2-7, with a weak D call TRBD2 (6 bases). The CDR3 loop spans 14 amino acids. The V end lost 8 bases, the J end lost 2 bases, and 16 bases lay between the germline ends. Germline V gene lookup returns CDR1 MNHEY and CDR2 SVGAGI. The CDR3 spells CASVQGWGAYEQYF. CDR3 nucleotide sequence: TGTGCCAGCGTGCAGGGCTGGGGGGCCTACGAGCAGTACTTC.

The gene calls are TRBV7-9 and TRBJ2-7, with TRBD2 as a possible D gene (6 bases). The CDR3 is 18 amino acids. Trimming stripped 4 bases from V and 4 bases from J, with 26 bases between. Germline V CDR1 and CDR2: SEHNR, FQNEAQ (reference sequence). CDR3 residues: CASSSGTGKFRELYEQYF. The CDR3 nucleotides are TGTGCCAGCAGCTCCGGGACCGGAAAGTTCCGGGAGTTATACGAGCAGTACTTC.

The V call is TRBV10-2, the J call TRBJ2-1, with 9 positions matching TRBD2. Losses at the gene ends were 5 bases for V and 2 bases for J; bases not matched to a gene: 4. The CDR3 spans 15 residues. Germline V lookup: CDR1 WSHSY, CDR2 SAAADI. Written as DNA, the CDR3 is TGCGCCAGCAGTTTGACTAGCGGAACCTACAATGAGCAGTTCTTC. As protein: CASSLTSGTYNEQFF.

V is TRBV2 and J is TRBJ1-5, with a possible D match to TRBD1 (6 bases). Germline CDR1 reads SNHLY; CDR2 reads FYNNEI. V was cut by 4 bases and J by 2 bases, with 12 bases left in between. The CDR3 has 15 residues. For the CDR3, the DNA is TGTGCCAGCAGTGTTGGGGGCGCGGGCAATCAGCCCCAGCATTTT. Translating gives CASSVGGAGNQPQHF.

The chain employs TRBV19 and TRBJ2-1, with 10 bases that match TRBD2. Losses at the gene ends were 6 bases for V and 9 bases for J; bases not matched to a gene: 5. Germline CDR1 is LNHDA and CDR2 is SQIVND (reference sequence). The CDR3 is 13 amino acids. CDR3: CASRLAGAPEQFF. CDR3 bases: TGTGCCAGTAGGCTAGCGGGAGCACCTGAGCAGTTCTTC.

V and J are TRBV5-1 and TRBJ1-6, with 7 bases that match TRBD1. Unmatched junction bases numbered 2, after V lost 0 bases and J lost 8 bases. This CDR3 spans 14 amino acids. Germline assignment: CDR1 SGHRS and CDR2 YFSETQ. The CDR3 nucleotides read TGCGCCAGCAGCTTGGACAGGGGAGATTCACCCCTCCACTTT. It yields the protein CASSLDRGDSPLHF.

The J gene is TRBJ2-1, the V gene TRBV9; 7 nucleotides agree with TRBD1. The germline V gene encodes CDR1 SGDLS and CDR2 YYNGEE. The V and J ends lost 4 bases and 1 base, in that order; junction bases with no gene match: 5. This CDR3 has 15 residues. The CDR3 sequence is CASSPQQGSYNEQFF. The CDR3 DNA is TGTGCCAGCAGCCCGCAACAGGGGTCCTACAATGAGCAGTTCTTC.

The V and J genes are TRBV10-3 and TRBJ1-4; D is ambiguous. Between the trimmed V and J ends, which lost 3 bases and 8 bases, there was a span of 16 bases. This CDR3 comprises 15 residues. Germline V lookup: CDR1 ENHRY, CDR2 SYGVKD. This CDR3 is CAISDLGSRSEKLFF. Here the CDR3 DNA reads TGTGCCATCAGTGATCTCGGGTCGCGGAGCGAAAAACTGTTTTTT.

This sequence joins TRBV5-1 and TRBJ1-2; D is undetermined. The ends were cut back, 4 bases at V and 2 bases at J, with 18 bases in the middle. The CDR3 loop spans 16 amino acids. The germline V gene encodes CDR1 SGHRS and CDR2 YFSETQ. The CDR3 is CASSPGGSPNNYGYTF. In nucleotides, the CDR3 is TGCGCCAGCAGCCCCGGCGGCTCTCCTAACAACTATGGCTACACCTTC.

The chain has TRBV25-1 and TRBJ2-5; TRBD2 matches at 9 bases. Trimming cost V 7 bases and J 5 bases; bases outside gene matches: 11. In germline, CDR1 is MGHDK, CDR2 SYGVNS. This CDR3 has 15 residues. The CDR3 DNA is TGTGCCAGCAAGAACCCGGTAGCGGGAGATGAGACCCAGTACTTC. This encodes CASKNPVAGDETQYF. The whole variable domain, remainder taken from reference TRBV25-1 and TRBJ2-5, is EADIYQTPRYLVIGTGKKITLECSQTMGHDKMYWYQQDPGMELHLIHYSYGVNSTEKGDLSSESTVSRIRTEHFPLTLESARPSHTSQYLCASKNPVAGDETQYFGPGTRLLVL.

The rearrangement uses TRBV19 and TRBJ2-3, with D perhaps matching TRBD1 (6 bases). Germline-derived CDR1 and CDR2 are LNHDA and SQIVND (reference sequence). V lost 6 bases to trimming and J lost 2 bases, with 18 bases between them. This CDR3 region has 16 residues. CDR3 nucleotide sequence: TGTGCCAGTAGAAACTCAGGGGTACGGCCCACAGATACGCAGTATTTT. Its protein is CASRNSGVRPTDTQYF.

The chain employs TRBV27 and TRBJ2-7; 9 positions agree with TRBD1. The germline V gene encodes CDR1 MNHEY and CDR2 SMNVEV (reference sequence). V shed 0 bases, J shed 5 bases, and the junction held 5 bases outside the gene matches. This CDR3 contains 15 residues. DNA of the CDR3: TGTGCCAGCAGTTTATCGGGGACAGGGCCCCACGAGCAGTACTTC. Residues: CASSLSGTGPHEQYF.

Points on this clone: Different DNA sequences within this sample yield the same CDR3. This chain links TRBV2 with TRBJ1-5; 7 nucleotides line up with TRBD1. CDR3 size: 15 residues. From germline, CDR1 is SNHLY and CDR2 FYNNEI. The V and J ends lost 6 bases and 3 bases, in that order; junction bases with no gene match: 8. The DNA of the CDR3 is TGTGCCAGCAGAGCCTCGGGACAGCTCAATCAGCCCCAGCATTTT. Amino acids: CASRASGQLNQPQHF. The variable domain in full, with the rest retrieved from reference TRBV2 and TRBJ1-5, is EPEVTQTPSHQVTQMGQEVILRCVPISNHLYFYWYRQILGQKVEFLVSFYNNEISEKSEIFDDQFSVERPDGSNFTLKIRSTKLEDSAMYFCASRASGQLNQPQHFGDGTRLSIL.

This chain uses TRBV4-3 with TRBJ2-7; 8 bases map to TRBD1. CDR3 size: 15 residues. Germline CDR1 is LGHNA and CDR2 is YSLEER. J gave up 3 bases and V 1 base, and 5 bases lay outside the gene matches. This chain's CDR3 is CASSQGTGSGYEQYF. For the CDR3, the DNA is TGCGCCAGCAGCCAAGGGACAGGGAGCGGCTACGAGCAGTACTTC.

The chain has TRBV6-1 and TRBJ2-2; a weak D match, TRBD2 (5 bases). V shed 6 bases and J shed 6 bases, with 11 bases lying between them. CDR3 length: 13 amino acids. In germline, CDR1 is MNHNS, CDR2 SASEGT. The CDR3 DNA follows: TGTGCCAGCAGAGAGGGCCTAGCCGGGGAGCTGTTTTTT. Translated, it gives CASREGLAGELFF.

The chain joins TRBV2 to TRBJ2-3; 8 nucleotides align to TRBD2. The germline gives CDR1 SNHLY, CDR2 FYNNEI. The CDR3 has 16 amino acids. V shed 8 bases and J 2 bases; nucleotides not matched to a gene: 12. This chain's CDR3 is CASHNPTGGATDTQYF. CDR3 sequence (DNA): TGTGCCAGCCATAACCCGACCGGGGGGGCCACAGATACGCAGTATTTT. Filled out from reference TRBV2 and TRBJ2-3, the complete variable domain reads EPEVTQTPSHQVTQMGQEVILRCVPISNHLYFYWYRQILGQKVEFLVSFYNNEISEKSEIFDDQFSVERPDGSNFTLKIRSTKLEDSAMYFCASHNPTGGATDTQYFGPGTRLTVL.

The chain uses TRBV13 and TRBJ1-1; D gene uncertain. The V end lost 5 bases, the J end lost 1 base, and 8 bases lay between the germline ends. The CDR3 length is 13 residues. CDR1 is PRHDT and CDR2 is FYEKMQ in the germline V gene (reference sequence). The CDR3 region has the DNA TGTGCCAGCAGCCCCCGGGGGAACACTGAAGCTTTCTTT. It encodes CASSPRGNTEAFF.

V and J are TRBV6-1 and TRBJ2-7; a weak D match, TRBD1 (6 bases). Trimming removed 3 bases at V and 4 bases at J, with 28 bases between. This CDR3 spans 19 amino acids. Germline V lookup: CDR1 MNHNS, CDR2 SASEGT. CDR3 region: CASSDPGHVIGPIPYEQYF. CDR3 bases: TGTGCCAGCAGTGACCCGGGACACGTAATAGGGCCCATACCTTACGAGCAGTACTTC.

J is TRBJ2-1 and V is TRBV7-9, with 8 positions matching TRBD1. The CDR3 is 14 amino acids. V gave up 11 bases and J gave up 9 bases; unmatched junction bases: 15. CDR1 and CDR2 from the germline V gene are SEHNR and FQNEAQ (reference sequence). The CDR3, as DNA: TGTGCCGGCCGTCGGGCAGGGGGCGAGGGTGAGCAGTTCTTC. This encodes CAGRRAGGEGEQFF.